These T cell receptor beta chains were read from a single sample in a study of prognosis after radiotherapy for stage I lung cancer. TCRdb re-analysed the multiplex PCR reads in MiXCR, keeping a single row per CDR3 protein. Here the sample spans some 8,900 distinct CDR3 sequences, 62% being singletons. Here the sequenced sample was PBMCs, taken before or after stereotactic body radiation therapy (not recorded which). These receptors originate from a donor aged 50 or older with non-small cell lung cancer. The CDR3 runs from the conserved cysteine through the conserved F or W. Fields, in order: J gene, V gene, CDR3 protein.

TRBJ2-7,TRBV7-8,CASSLNSGLYEQYF
TRBJ2-1,TRBV6-2/TRBV6-3,CASSYSPGQGNEQFF
TRBJ1-2,TRBV28,CASRPTQGEGSSYGYTF
TRBJ2-7,TRBV12-3/TRBV12-4,CASSPTEVSYEQYF
TRBJ2-5,TRBV4-1,CASSQEQGVRETQYF
TRBJ1-6,TRBV6-1,CASKPGQGNRYSPLHF
TRBJ2-1,TRBV9,CASSVEGTGTEQFF
TRBJ1-5,TRBV6-5,CASSYGNLYSNQPQHF
TRBJ2-7,TRBV28,CASTPPGGREQYF
TRBJ2-1,TRBV29-1,CSVSAGVVNEQFF
TRBJ2-1,TRBV6-1,CASSRTSGRALDEQFF
TRBJ1-2,TRBV6-2/TRBV6-3,CASSEGGAENYGYTF
TRBJ1-1,TRBV18,CASSATGQGNTEAFF
TRBJ2-2,TRBV3-1,CASSQEIGTGLFTGELFF
TRBJ2-7,TRBV5-1,CASSLPLLAGFTYEQYF
TRBJ2-7,TRBV5-5,CASSYTGLAGVSSYEQYF
TRBJ1-2,TRBV27,CASRPTAASYGYTF
TRBJ2-3,TRBV28,CASLSPWDTQYF
TRBJ1-5,TRBV10-3,CAISDRAGDQPQHF
TRBJ1-2,TRBV28,CASSSFSGYGYTF
TRBJ1-5,TRBV15,CATSREAAGLSNQPQHF
TRBJ2-3,TRBV20-1,CSASAGGSADTQYF
TRBJ2-5,TRBV20-1,CSARERVAGGPETQYF
TRBJ2-6,TRBV28,CASSPTPGLDPGAKVLTF
TRBJ2-1,TRBV7-3,CSISIRRDNEQFF
TRBJ2-1,TRBV6-2/TRBV6-3,CASSERIRDGYYNEQFF
TRBJ2-3,TRBV9,CASSVSGRIDTQYF
TRBJ1-4,TRBV20-1,CSASQGTTNEKLFF
TRBJ2-7,TRBV20-1,CSARPGYEQYF
TRBJ2-1,TRBV12-3/TRBV12-4,CASSPLAGGPFNEQFF
TRBJ2-7,TRBV15,CATSRYRTNSYYQYF
TRBJ2-1,TRBV6-1,CASSPDQNEQFF
TRBJ1-3,TRBV7-2,CASSYHAVNTIYF
TRBJ1-2,TRBV25-1,CSSEDLRYAYTF
TRBJ1-2,TRBV24-1,CASRTTGGNYGYTF
TRBJ2-1,TRBV6-1,CASSVALTVSYNEHFF
TRBJ2-7,TRBV2,CASSPESYEQYF
TRBJ2-3,TRBV19,CASSTPGLAGGNTQYF
TRBJ2-3,TRBV18,CASSPAGTSLNTQYF
TRBJ2-1,TRBV19,CASTPGQGPYNEQFF
TRBJ2-1,TRBV24-1,CATSDPSLRGKPNPATYNEQFF
TRBJ2-3,TRBV24-1,CATSDFDQGLTDAQYF